This TCR beta chain was sequenced for a study of blood T cell repertoires in COVID-19. Germline assignment: CDR1 SGDLS and CDR2 YYNGEE. There are 17 residues in the CDR3. J was trimmed by 3 bases and V by 4 bases; bases with no gene match: 14. Authors' analysis steps: Reference gene primers were amplified, and this amplification served to estimate nucleated cell counts. Clones were read by immunoSEQ multiplex PCR, and TCRdb kept only the in-frame ones, dropping some. Clone size and the V and J calls come from that table; the DNA yielded D and trimming. The sample consists of under 250,000 clones, about 90% of them appearing once. Seattle-derived patients entered the study during active infection and were followed longitudinally.

Material: peripheral blood. This TCR came from a man aged 25 to 40 with COVID-19, enrolled during active disease. J is TRBJ1-1 and V is TRBV9, with TRBD1 matching 8 bases. As DNA, the CDR3 is TGTGCCAGCAGCCCATATGCCTCAACAGGGGGGGACACTGAAGCTTTCTTT. This encodes CASSPYASTGGDTEAFF.